This T cell receptor beta chain was obtained from a study of blood T cells in healthy people across ages. The V gene lost 3 bases and the J gene lost 2 bases, with 15 bases spanning the gap. Looked up from germline, CDR1 is SGHRS and CDR2 is YFSETQ. The CDR3 is made up of 16 amino acids. Primed by a sample-barcoded 5' primer and a J-beta primer mix, a second PCR proceeded for about 6 to 12 cycles. TCRdb called the 5' RACE reads again in MiXCR, with one record for every CDR3 protein. The top ten hold around a fifth of the sample, which has 700,000 or so distinct CDR3 sequences, 22% seen once. The TCR comes from a man between 65 and 85 years old in good health. The sample taken for sequencing was blood. V gene TRBV5-1 combines with J gene TRBJ2-1, with D possibly being TRBD1 (6 bases). CDR3 amino acids: CASSYPTGSTYNEQFF. CDR3 nucleotides: TGCGCCAGCAGCTACCCGACAGGATCTACCTACAATGAGCAGTTCTTC.